This record concerns one T cell receptor (beta chain) sequence. V lost 3 bases to trimming and J lost 4 bases, with 15 bases between them. This CDR3 contains 15 residues. Germline lookup yields CDR1 DFQATT and CDR2 SNEGSKA (reference sequence). The data belong to a study of blood T cell repertoires in COVID-19. As for the study in general: Material from acute and convalescent COVID-19 was sourced from the United States, Italy and Spain. The cDNA or gDNA used as material had been derived from T cells, B-cell-depleted T cells, or PBMCs.

TCRdb keeps only in-frame clones here, not all; method: immunoSEQ multiplex PCR. Counted here are approximately 26,000 clones, 85% to 90% occurring once; the ten biggest clones make up 2.5% to 3%. What was sequenced was peripheral blood. The V call is TRBV20-1, the J call TRBJ1-4, with D possibly TRBD1 on 5 matching bases. The receptor was isolated from a human donor in a cohort sampled during active COVID-19. This chain's CDR3 is CSASPFDSFNEKLFF. In nucleotides, the CDR3 is TGCAGTGCTAGTCCCTTTGACAGCTTTAATGAAAAACTGTTTTTT.